Listed here is a single TCR beta chain. Clones were read by immunoSEQ multiplex PCR, and TCRdb kept only the in-frame ones, dropping some. The sample lists roughly 120,000 clones, approximately 91% occurring once. These data are taken from a study of control samples from healthy donors and cancer patients. Germline assignment: CDR1 SGHRS and CDR2 YFSETQ. The CDR3 covers 14 residues. V lost 2 bases and J 4 bases, leaving 13 bases between the germline ends. This receptor was identified in a woman between 18 and 29 years old in good health. This sequence joins TRBV5-1 and TRBJ2-7; no clear D gene. Input material: blood. The CDR3 DNA sequence: TGCGCCAGCAGCTTAGATCCGAGCATGTACGAGCAGTACTTC. Translation gives CASSLDPSMYEQYF. Full variable domain (missing parts from reference TRBV5-1 and TRBJ2-7): KAGVTQTPRYLIKTRGQQVTLSCSPISGHRSVSWYQQTPGQGLQFLFEYFSETQRNKGNFPGRFSGRQFSNSRSEMNVSTLELGDSALYLCASSLDPSMYEQYFGPGTRLTVT.